The following is a T cell receptor beta chain sequence with its context. What this receptor recognizes is not known. Per-base qualities were not stored, and no clone one base away is much larger. For this chain, trimming is 7 bases at the V end and 0 bases at the J end, and the number of junction bases without a gene match is 3. The CDR3, cysteine through phenylalanine, is 14 amino acids long. Only the CDR3 part of the read is kept: 42 bases, read in frame from the first base. The germline V gene sets CDR1 to SQVTM and CDR2 to ANQGSEA. The data were taken from a study of human T cells and chemical hapten exposure (dated by TCRdb to about 2021). With respect to the entire study: For sensitization, 2% DPC in acetone was applied to an approximately 2 cm by approximately 2 cm area of upper inner arm skin. Throughout the study period of around 25 weeks, patients also received therapeutic DPC doses to the scalp every week. Patch testing was performed on the upper back with Finn chambers containing 0.01% DPC, and the patch tests were scored after 6 days according to International Contact Dermatitis Research Group standards. The patient cohort, mostly female, included alopecia areata with under or over 50% scalp involvement, alopecia totalis and alopecia universalis. Libraries were combined into a pool for sequencing, and differences in TCR yield between samples came mainly from small differences in library volumes within the pool. Peripheral blood TCR repertoire changes were tracked in vivo in alopecia patients during primary and secondary sensitization to the hapten diphenylcyclopropenone (DPC). Blood samples were taken from patients before sensitization (week 0) and then at 2, 6 and about 24 weeks after DPC sensitization. Blood for TCR sequencing was provided by twenty-nine alopecia patients at one to four time points (pre-sensitization, 2, 6 and 24 weeks). Findings and caveats that apply to the study as a whole: The number of TCRs above 1 in 1000 frequency did not change with DPC sensitization; there was no evidence of global repertoire structure alterations. Patch test score correlated positively with the number of PT1 expanded TCRs, reaching significance at thresholds 8, 16 and 32 but not at 4. All patients had alopecia, a presumed autoimmune disease, so their immune response might differ from that of healthy individuals. Expanded TCRs formed significantly more large CDR3 similarity clusters than pre-sensitization or healthy control sets, consistent with antigen-driven responses. Repeated subsampling changed both the strength of the expansion versus patch-test correlation and the threshold at which the correlation became significant.

The time point label for this specimen denotes: patch test 2, 6 weeks after DPC sensitization. The treatment or condition label on this specimen signifies: therapeutic diphenylcyclopropenone sensitization with weekly scalp DPC. At each patch-test visit, blood was drawn before the patch test was applied. Eligible patients were aged 18 to 70, diagnosed with alopecia, deemed suitable for DPC therapy, and excluded if pregnant. Total RNA was isolated from unfractionated whole blood collected in Tempus Blood RNA tubes. The method behind the library was RACE. For sequencing, a NextSeq 500 was employed. During library preparation, unique molecular identifiers were attached to individual cDNA molecules so that TCRs could be counted in a quantitative, reproducible way. From each blood RNA sample, both TCR alpha and TCR beta chains were sequenced. Processing in the source paper ran as follows. Samples had a median of roughly 98,000 TCRs, with a range from 23,224 to 690,600. The Decombinator software suite was used to annotate the V, J and CDR3 of the TCR reads. For the PS versus PT1 abundance plots, all samples were subsampled to the same number of TCRs (28,000). TCRs were defined as expanded if absent before sensitization and observed at least eight times at the 2-week time point. The public reads were reanalyzed by TCRdb: fastp trimming at Q25, MiXCR alignment, in-frame beta chains only. For every CDR3 protein sequence, its rows merge into one entry that carries the most common genes and DNA. TCRdb, not the original authors, processed these V and J calls. Within this sample are 330,000 or so distinct CDR3 sequences, with around 6% of them counted one time only. In total, the top ten clones hold less than 6.5% of the sample.

The rearrangement combines TRBV29-1 with TRBJ2-1, with TRBD2 identical over 10 junction bases. Sequencing used whole blood, obtained in connection with sensitization to the hapten diphenylcyclopropenone (DPC). This clonotype was sampled from a woman aged 18-29 years with alopecia areata. Some clones in this sample may be carry-over from other donors' samples. The nucleotide sequence reads TGCAGCGCCCAGCGGGGGGGCTCCTACAATGAGCAGTTCTTC. Its translation reads: CSAQRGGSYNEQFF.